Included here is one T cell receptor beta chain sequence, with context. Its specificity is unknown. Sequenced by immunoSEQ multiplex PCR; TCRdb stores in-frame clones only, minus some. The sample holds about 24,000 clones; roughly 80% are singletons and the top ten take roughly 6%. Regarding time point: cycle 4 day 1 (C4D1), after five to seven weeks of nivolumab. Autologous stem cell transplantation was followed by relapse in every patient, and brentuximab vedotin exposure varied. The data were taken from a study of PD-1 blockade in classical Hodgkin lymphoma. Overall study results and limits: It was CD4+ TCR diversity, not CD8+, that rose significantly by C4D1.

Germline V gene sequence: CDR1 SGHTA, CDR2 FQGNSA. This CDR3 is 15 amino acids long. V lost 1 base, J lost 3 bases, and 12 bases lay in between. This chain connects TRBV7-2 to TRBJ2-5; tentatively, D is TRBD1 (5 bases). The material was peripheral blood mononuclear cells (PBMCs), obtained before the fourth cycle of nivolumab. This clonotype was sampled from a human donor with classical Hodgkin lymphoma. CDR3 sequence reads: CASSLVQTGKETQYF. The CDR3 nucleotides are TGTGCCAGCAGCTTAGTTCAAACAGGAAAAGAGACCCAGTACTTC.